The rows below give T cell receptor beta chains drawn from one sample of a study of T cell repertoires in cytomegalovirus infection. TCRdb recomputed calls from the reads with MiXCR, one row per CDR3 protein. In the table there are roughly 760,000 distinct CDR3 sequences, roughly 35% of which are singletons. The source material was PBMCs. Source of these receptors: a human donor in good health (CMV status not recorded). Some clones in this sample may be carry-over from other donors' samples. Each CDR3 is given with its conserved first and last residue. A D gene is named only where the DNA matches it firmly. Rows give clone size only sometimes, using once, few, many, or a class for an expanded clone.

J: TRBJ2-1; D: NA; size: few; V: TRBV28; DNA: TGTGCCAGCACCGGAGGGGTCCACAATGAGCAGTTCTTC; CDR3: CASTGGVHNEQFF
J: TRBJ1-2; D: NA; size: few; V: TRBV4-1; DNA: TGCGCCAGCAGCCAAGATCCGTCTGTAGCCTATGGCTACACCTTC; CDR3: CASSQDPSVAYGYTF
J: TRBJ2-1; D: TRBD2; size: many; V: TRBV7-2; DNA: TGTGCCAGCAGTCGGGCCGGGACTAGCGGGAGCATCGACAATGAGCAGTTCTTC; CDR3: CASSRAGTSGSIDNEQFF
J: TRBJ2-2; D: NA; size: few; V: TRBV11-1; DNA: TGTGCCAGCAGCTGGGAGAACACCGGGGAGCTGTTTTTT; CDR3: CASSWENTGELFF
J: TRBJ1-2; D: NA; size: few; V: TRBV20-1; DNA: TGCAGTGCTCGAAAGTCTGGACAGCCTGAGCGCTCCTATGGCTACACCTTC; CDR3: CSARKSGQPERSYGYTF
J: TRBJ1-1; D: NA; size: NA; V: TRBV6-2/TRBV6-3; DNA: TGTGCCACCCGGGGGGGAGGGACTGAAGCTTTCTTT; CDR3: CATRGGGTEAFF
J: TRBJ2-1; D: TRBD1; size: few; V: TRBV7-2; DNA: TGTGCCAGCAGCCGAACACAGGGGGCCGATGAGCAGTTCTTC; CDR3: CASSRTQGADEQFF
J: TRBJ2-5; D: NA; size: few; V: TRBV27; DNA: TGTGCCAGCAGCTCCCGTAGGGGGACCCAAGAGACCCAGTACTTC; CDR3: CASSSRRGTQETQYF
J: TRBJ1-2; D: NA; size: few; V: TRBV28; DNA: TGTGCCAGCAGGCCGTCCAGTGGGCTGGGCGGACCCTCCTATGGCTACACCTTC; CDR3: CASRPSSGLGGPSYGYTF
J: TRBJ2-1; D: NA; size: NA; V: TRBV28; DNA: TGTGCCAGCAGTTTATTCGCTAGCGTGAGTGCCAATGAGCAGTTCTTC; CDR3: CASSLFASVSANEQFF
J: TRBJ1-2; D: NA; size: NA; V: TRBV27; DNA: TGTGCCAGCAGTTCCTCCACGGGCTATGGCTACACCTTC; CDR3: CASSSSTGYGYTF
J: TRBJ2-1; D: NA; size: NA; V: TRBV6-1; DNA: TGTGCCAGCGCGGCCTCCTACAATGAGCAGTTCTTC; CDR3: CASAASYNEQFF
J: TRBJ1-2; D: NA; size: few; V: TRBV27; DNA: TGTGCCAGCAGTGATACAGGGAACTATGGCTACACCTTC; CDR3: CASSDTGNYGYTF
J: TRBJ2-2; D: TRBD2; size: few; V: TRBV24-1; DNA: TGTGCCACCAGTGATCCGAGCGGGAGGGCCTCCGGGGAGCTGTTTTTT; CDR3: CATSDPSGRASGELFF
J: TRBJ1-6; D: NA; size: many; V: TRBV7-6; DNA: TGTGCCAGCAGCTTGGGTAGGGGGAATTCACCCCTCCACTTT; CDR3: CASSLGRGNSPLHF
J: TRBJ1-1; D: NA; size: few; V: TRBV28; DNA: TGTGCCAGCAGTCGACTGGACCTTGAAGCTTTCTTT; CDR3: CASSRLDLEAFF
J: TRBJ1-1; D: NA; size: NA; V: TRBV7-9; DNA: TGTGCCAGCAGCTTAAGGGAAGCTTTCTTT; CDR3: CASSLREAFF
J: TRBJ1-3; D: NA; size: NA; V: TRBV2; DNA: TGTGCCAGCAGTGGGGTAGGGTTAATATCTGGAAACACCATATATTTT; CDR3: CASSGVGLISGNTIYF
J: TRBJ2-3; D: TRBD2; size: NA; V: TRBV7-6; DNA: TGTGCCAGCAGCTCGACTAGCGGGAGTCGCGGTACGCAGTATTTT; CDR3: CASSSTSGSRGTQYF
J: TRBJ2-5; D: TRBD1; size: NA; V: TRBV6-1; DNA: TGTGCCAGCAGTGAAACGGGACAGGGTCAAGAGACCCAGTACTTC; CDR3: CASSETGQGQETQYF
J: TRBJ2-1; D: NA; size: NA; V: TRBV10-2; DNA: TGCGCCAGCAGTAACAAACCCAATGAGCAGTTCTTC; CDR3: CASSNKPNEQFF
J: TRBJ2-5; D: NA; size: NA; V: TRBV27; DNA: TGTGCCAGCAGTTTAAGGAGAGAGGAGGAAGAGACCCAGTACTTC; CDR3: CASSLRREEEETQYF
J: TRBJ2-5; D: NA; size: many; V: TRBV7-2; DNA: TGTGCCAGCAGCCCCAGAACCCTCCCGAGGGAGACCCAGTACTTC; CDR3: CASSPRTLPRETQYF
J: TRBJ1-5; D: NA; size: NA; V: TRBV20-1; DNA: TGCAGTGCTATGTCGGGTAGCAATCAGCCCCAGCATTTT; CDR3: CSAMSGSNQPQHF
J: TRBJ2-3; D: NA; size: many; V: TRBV7-2; DNA: TGTGCCAGCAGCCCGTTATGGACGGGCACAGATACGCAGTATTTT; CDR3: CASSPLWTGTDTQYF
J: TRBJ1-4; D: NA; size: many; V: TRBV7-9; DNA: TGTGCCAGCAGCCCGGGTGTGGGCCGATCGGACAACTATAATGAAAAACTGTTTTTT; CDR3: CASSPGVGRSDNYNEKLFF
J: TRBJ1-5; D: NA; size: few; V: TRBV11-2; DNA: TGTGCCAGCAGCTTATATCCAGATCAGCCCCAGCATTTT; CDR3: CASSLYPDQPQHF
J: TRBJ1-1; D: NA; size: NA; V: TRBV5-1; DNA: TGCGCCAGCAGCTTGACCACGACAGCAAAGAACACTGAAGCTTTCTTT; CDR3: CASSLTTTAKNTEAFF
J: TRBJ2-5; D: NA; size: NA; V: TRBV12-3/TRBV12-4; DNA: TGTGCCAGCAGTCCCGGGACATCCCAGTACTTC; CDR3: CASSPGTSQYF
J: TRBJ1-5; D: NA; size: NA; V: TRBV5-6; DNA: TGTGCCAGCAGCTTGCTGGGGCCCGGGGATAGGCAGCCCCAGCATTTT; CDR3: CASSLLGPGDRQPQHF
J: TRBJ2-2; D: NA; size: few; V: TRBV5-4; DNA: TGTGCCAGCAGCTCCCGACTTAACACCGGGGAGCTGTTTTTT; CDR3: CASSSRLNTGELFF
J: TRBJ2-1; D: TRBD1; size: NA; V: TRBV25-1; DNA: TGTGCCAGCAGTGCCGGACAGGACTCCTACAATGAGCATTTCTTC; CDR3: CASSAGQDSYNEHFF
J: TRBJ2-7; D: NA; size: once; V: TRBV19; DNA: TGTGCCAGTAGTATTAGCCGTTCCCCTACCTACGAGCAGTACTTC; CDR3: CASSISRSPTYEQYF
J: TRBJ1-1; D: TRBD1; size: NA; V: TRBV4-2; DNA: TGTGCCAGCAGCCAAGGAGGGACAGCCAACACTGAAGCTTTCTTT; CDR3: CASSQGGTANTEAFF
J: TRBJ1-4; D: NA; size: NA; V: TRBV28; DNA: TGTGCCAGCAGTTTATGGAAGGGTGTGGGAAAACTGTTTTTT; CDR3: CASSLWKGVGKLFF
J: TRBJ1-1; D: NA; size: NA; V: TRBV10-3; DNA: TGTGCCATCAGTGAGTCGGTTTACATGAACACTGAAGCTTTCTTT; CDR3: CAISESVYMNTEAFF
J: TRBJ1-4; D: NA; size: many; V: TRBV7-2; DNA: TGTGCCAGCAGCTTAATGGGACGTAATGAAAAACTGTTTTTT; CDR3: CASSLMGRNEKLFF
J: TRBJ2-1; D: TRBD1; size: few; V: TRBV20-1; DNA: TGCAGTGCTAGATTGGGACAGGGATACAATGAGCAGTTCTTC; CDR3: CSARLGQGYNEQFF
J: TRBJ2-1; D: TRBD1; size: NA; V: TRBV6-2/TRBV6-3; DNA: TGTGCCAGCAAGCAACGGACAGGGACATACAATGAGCAGTTCTTC; CDR3: CASKQRTGTYNEQFF
J: TRBJ1-1; D: NA; size: NA; V: TRBV9; DNA: TGTGCCAGCAGCGTAGGGACACTCTCTGAAGCTTTCTTT; CDR3: CASSVGTLSEAFF
J: TRBJ2-5; D: TRBD2; size: NA; V: TRBV25-1; DNA: TGTGCCAGCTCCCGACTAGCGGGAGTTTTTGAGACCCAGTACTTC; CDR3: CASSRLAGVFETQYF
J: TRBJ2-1; D: TRBD2; size: NA; V: TRBV7-9; DNA: TGTGCCAGCATCCGGAGAGGGGATAGCGGGATTTCGAATGAGCAGTTCTTC; CDR3: CASIRRGDSGISNEQFF
J: TRBJ1-1; D: NA; size: NA; V: TRBV6-1; DNA: TGTGCCAGCAGGAAGGGAAGGGACACTGAAGCTTTCTTT; CDR3: CASRKGRDTEAFF
J: TRBJ2-5; D: NA; size: few; V: TRBV28; DNA: TGTGCCATCCGGACAGCGGGACTTGGGCGGGAGAAGGGGACCCAGTACTTC; CDR3: CAIRTAGLGREKGTQYF
J: TRBJ1-6; D: NA; size: NA; V: TRBV6-1; DNA: TGTGCCAGCAGGAGAGGCGGGAATTCACCCCTCCACTTT; CDR3: CASRRGGNSPLHF
J: TRBJ2-7; D: TRBD1; size: few; V: TRBV6-5; DNA: TGTGCCAGCAGTTACCCAGGACAGGGCTACGAGCAGTACTTC; CDR3: CASSYPGQGYEQYF
J: TRBJ2-1; D: NA; size: NA; V: TRBV18; DNA: TGTGCCAGCTCAAAGGACATAGTGTACAATGAGCAGTTCTTC; CDR3: CASSKDIVYNEQFF
J: TRBJ2-7; D: TRBD1; size: NA; V: TRBV29-1; DNA: TGCAGCGGGGGGACAGGGGACTACGAGCAGTACTTC; CDR3: CSGGTGDYEQYF
J: TRBJ2-7; D: TRBD1; size: many; V: TRBV7-2; DNA: TGTGCCAGCAGCTCCGGGACAGTGTACGAGCAGTACTTC; CDR3: CASSSGTVYEQYF
J: TRBJ1-4; D: NA; size: NA; V: TRBV15; DNA: TGTGCCACCAGCAGAGACTTACAGGGTTACAATGAAAAACTGTTTTTT; CDR3: CATSRDLQGYNEKLFF
J: TRBJ1-4; D: NA; size: many; V: TRBV7-9; DNA: TGTGCCAGCAGCTTAGCGCAGGGGATGAGTGAAAAACTGTTTTTT; CDR3: CASSLAQGMSEKLFF
J: TRBJ2-1; D: TRBD2; size: NA; V: TRBV5-6; DNA: TGTGCCAGCAGCCAGGGACTAGCGGCCCGATACAATGAGCAGTTCTTC; CDR3: CASSQGLAARYNEQFF
J: TRBJ2-5; D: NA; size: NA; V: TRBV28; DNA: TGTGCCAGCAGTTTGATGGGGGACGAAGAGACCCAGTACTTC; CDR3: CASSLMGDEETQYF